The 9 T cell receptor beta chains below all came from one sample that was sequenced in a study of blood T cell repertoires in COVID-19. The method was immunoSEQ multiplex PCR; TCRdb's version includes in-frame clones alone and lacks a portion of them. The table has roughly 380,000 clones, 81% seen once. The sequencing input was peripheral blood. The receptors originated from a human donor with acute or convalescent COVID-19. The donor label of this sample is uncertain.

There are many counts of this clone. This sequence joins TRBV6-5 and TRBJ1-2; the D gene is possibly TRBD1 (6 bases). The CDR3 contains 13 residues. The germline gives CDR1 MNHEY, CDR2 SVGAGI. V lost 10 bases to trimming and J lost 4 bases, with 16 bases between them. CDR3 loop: CATKSRDIYGYTF. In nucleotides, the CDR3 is TGTGCCACCAAATCCCGGGACATCTATGGCTACACCTTC.

The CDR3 spells CASSRAGVPYEQYF. CDR3 bases: TGTGCCAGCAGCCGGGCAGGGGTCCCCTACGAGCAGTACTTC. The chain recombines TRBV3-1 (or the pseudogene TRBV3-2) with TRBJ2-7, with D perhaps matching TRBD1 (6 bases). Trimming left V 4 bases short and J 2 bases short, with 12 bases between. The CDR3 runs to 14 residues. Germline assignment: CDR1 LGHDT and CDR2 YNNKEL (reference sequence).

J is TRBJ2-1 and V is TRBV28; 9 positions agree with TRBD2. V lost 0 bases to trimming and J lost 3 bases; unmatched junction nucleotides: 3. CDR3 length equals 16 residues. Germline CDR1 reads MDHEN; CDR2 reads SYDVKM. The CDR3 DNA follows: TGTGCCAGCAGTTTATGGGCTAGCGGGGTCTACAATGAGCAGTTCTTC. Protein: CASSLWASGVYNEQFF.

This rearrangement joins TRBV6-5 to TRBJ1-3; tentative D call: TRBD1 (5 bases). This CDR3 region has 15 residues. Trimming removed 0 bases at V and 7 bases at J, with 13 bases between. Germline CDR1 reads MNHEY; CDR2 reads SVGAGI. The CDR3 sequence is CASSYSSQGANTIYF. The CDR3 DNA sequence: TGTGCCAGCAGTTACTCGAGTCAGGGTGCGAACACCATATATTTT.

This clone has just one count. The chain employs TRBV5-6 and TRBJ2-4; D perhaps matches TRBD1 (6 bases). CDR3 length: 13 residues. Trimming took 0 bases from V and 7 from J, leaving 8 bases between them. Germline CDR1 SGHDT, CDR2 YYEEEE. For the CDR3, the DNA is TGTGCCAGCAGCTTGGAGGGGGAGAACATTCAGTACTTC. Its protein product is CASSLEGENIQYF.

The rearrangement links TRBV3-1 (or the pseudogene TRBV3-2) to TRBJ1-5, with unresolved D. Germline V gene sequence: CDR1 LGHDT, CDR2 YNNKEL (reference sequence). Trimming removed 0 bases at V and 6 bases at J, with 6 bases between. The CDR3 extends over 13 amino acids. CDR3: CASSQDRVQPQHF. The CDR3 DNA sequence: TGTGCCAGCAGCCAAGATCGGGTTCAGCCCCAGCATTTT.

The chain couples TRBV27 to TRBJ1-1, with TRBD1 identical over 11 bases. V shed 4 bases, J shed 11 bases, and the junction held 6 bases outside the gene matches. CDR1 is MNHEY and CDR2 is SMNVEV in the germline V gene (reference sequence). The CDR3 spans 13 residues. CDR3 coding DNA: TGTGCCAGCAGTTCCGGGACAGGGGGGATGGCTTTCTTT. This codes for CASSSGTGGMAFF.

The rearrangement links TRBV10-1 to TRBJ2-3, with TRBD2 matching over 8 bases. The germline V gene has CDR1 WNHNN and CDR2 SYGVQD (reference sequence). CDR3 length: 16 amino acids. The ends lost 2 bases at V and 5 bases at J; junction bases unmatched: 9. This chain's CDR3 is CASSERGGALQDTQYF. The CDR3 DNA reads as TGCGCCAGCAGTGAGCGGGGGGGGGCCCTCCAAGATACGCAGTATTTT.

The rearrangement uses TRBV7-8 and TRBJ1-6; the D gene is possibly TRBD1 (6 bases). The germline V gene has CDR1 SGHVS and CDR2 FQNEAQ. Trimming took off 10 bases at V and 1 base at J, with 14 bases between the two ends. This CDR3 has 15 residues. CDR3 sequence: CATSRGWSYNSPLHF. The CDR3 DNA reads TGTGCCACCTCCAGGGGATGGTCCTATAATTCACCCCTCCACTTT.